One sample yielded the 5 T cell receptor beta chains listed below, sequenced in a study of low-dose radiotherapy and immunotherapy resistance in tumors. TRAV- and TRBV-specific primers were used for first-strand cDNA, which covered alpha and beta chains. Amplification, which lasted around 22 PCR cycles, used a constant-region primer and V-primer adapter to amplify TCRs. TCRdb re-analysed the reads in MiXCR, keeping a single row per CDR3 protein. The table shows some 38,000 distinct CDR3 sequences, with 20% occurring only once. Stated time point: after trial treatment. Treatment specified: LDRT plus nivolumab, ipilimumab, low-dose cyclophosphamide and aspirin (RACIN trial). The sample consisted of PBMCs, taken after low-dose radiotherapy plus immunotherapy. All receptors come from a female donor with ovarian cancer.

At least ten counts were recorded for this clonotype. The chain uses TRBV27 and TRBJ2-3; 10 bases fit TRBD2. CDR1 is MNHEY, CDR2 SMNVEV, per germline (reference sequence). The J segment lost 3 bases and the V segment lost 5 bases, leaving 8 bases of the junction unmatched. The CDR3 covers 16 residues. The CDR3 protein is CASSLLPSGGTDTQYF. DNA for the CDR3: TGTGCCAGCAGTCTTCTTCCTAGCGGGGGAACAGATACGCAGTATTTT.

This clonotype appeared many times. The V and J genes are TRBV3-1 and TRBJ2-7; 10 bases map to TRBD2. CDR1 is LGHDT, CDR2 YNNKEL, per germline (reference sequence). There are 14 residues in the CDR3. Trimming at V came to 4 bases and at J to 3 bases, leaving 3 bases not matched to a gene. CDR3: CASSPRTSGYEQYF. The DNA of the CDR3 is TGTGCCAGCAGCCCCCGGACTAGCGGCTACGAGCAGTACTTC.

This clonotype was detected many times. V usage is TRBV6-6 and J usage is TRBJ2-7, with TRBD2 as a possible D gene (6 bases). CDR3 length equals 15 residues. The V gene's germline CDR1 is MNHNY and CDR2 SVGAGI (reference sequence). Trimming took 5 bases from V and 0 from J, leaving 14 bases between them. CDR3 sequence (DNA): TGTGCCAGCAGTGGCAGAAAAGCGGGCTCCTACGAGCAGTACTTC. Protein: CASSGRKAGSYEQYF.

This clonotype was observed many times. An end of the junction differs from the germline gene, which may be a read error. The chain is built from TRBV20-1 and TRBJ1-2; possibly TRBD1 for D (6 bases). The CDR3 has 13 amino acids. Germline V CDR1 and CDR2: DFQATT, SNEGSKA (reference sequence). CDR3 in amino acids: CSASRTDSYVYTF. The DNA for the CDR3 is TGCAGTGCTTCTCGGACAGACTCCTATGTCTACACCTTC.

This clonotype has a count of ten or more. The chain links TRBV2 to TRBJ2-2; 13 positions agree with TRBD2. With V trimmed by 10 bases and J by 9 bases, 29 bases remained unmatched. Germline V CDR1 and CDR2: SNHLY, FYNNEI. The CDR3 consists of 21 residues. The CDR3 sequence: CATKGGPGLAGSAARIWELFF. The CDR3 DNA reads TGTGCCACCAAGGGGGGCCCGGGACTAGCGGGGTCTGCTGCCAGAATTTGGGAGCTGTTTTTT.